The present T cell receptor beta chain was sequenced within a study of Graves' ophthalmopathy and Graves' hyperthyroidism. Study information: No treatment had been given when peripheral blood was collected at initial diagnosis. General study results and limits: The model predicted ophthalmopathy progression with about 70% sensitivity and around 72% specificity.

Ophthalmopathy cases showed moderate-to-severe activity, scoring CAS ≥3 and NOSPECS ≥4, with duration under 3 months. RNA transcripts were the template, and TCR beta CDR3 regions were amplified from them. The first-round RT-PCR employed HTBI primers together with the Qiagen OneStep RT-PCR kit. A multiplex PCR was then performed as the second round. From the multiplex PCR reads, TCRdb called clonotypes with MiXCR, one entry per CDR3 protein. The top ten hold approximately 1.4% of the sample, which has almost 400,000 distinct CDR3 sequences, approximately 16% seen once. The CDR3 runs 13 residues. V was cut by 6 bases and J by 2 bases, with 11 bases left in between. Germline values: CDR1 DFQATT, CDR2 SNEGSKA (reference sequence). This clonotype showed up many times. Its antigen is currently unknown.

The sample was peripheral blood. This sequence joins TRBV20-1 and TRBJ1-5; D is ambiguous. The TCR comes from a woman aged 18-29 years with Graves' ophthalmopathy. The CDR3 bases are TGCAGTGCCTCGCGGGAGGGCAATCAGCCCCAGCATTTT. This sequence encodes CSASREGNQPQHF.